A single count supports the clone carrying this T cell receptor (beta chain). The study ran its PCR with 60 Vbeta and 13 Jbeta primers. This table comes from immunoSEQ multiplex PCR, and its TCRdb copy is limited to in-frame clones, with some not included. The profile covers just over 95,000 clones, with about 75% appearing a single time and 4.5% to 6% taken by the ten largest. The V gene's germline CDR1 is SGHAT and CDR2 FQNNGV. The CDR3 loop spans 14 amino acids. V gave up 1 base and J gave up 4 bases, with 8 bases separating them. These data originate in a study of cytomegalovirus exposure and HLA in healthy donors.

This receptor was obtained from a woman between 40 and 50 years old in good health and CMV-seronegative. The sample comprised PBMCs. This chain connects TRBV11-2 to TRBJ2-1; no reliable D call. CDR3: CASSLGGQYNEQFF. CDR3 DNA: TGTGCCAGCAGCTTAGGTGGGCAGTACAATGAGCAGTTCTTC. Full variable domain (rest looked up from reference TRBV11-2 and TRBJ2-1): EAGVAQSPRYKIIEKRQSVAFWCNPISGHATLYWYQQILGQGPKLLIQFQNNGVVDDSQLPKDRFSAERLKGVDSTLKIQPAKLEDSAVYLCASSLGGQYNEQFFGPGTRLTVL.